The 23 T cell receptor beta chains below come from one sample, sequenced in a study of blood T cell repertoires in COVID-19. Assay used: immunoSEQ multiplex PCR; TCRdb lists only in-frame clones, some missing. This table has about 200,000 clones, roughly nine tenths appearing once. Sequencing was carried out using peripheral blood. The origin of the receptors is a woman aged 45 to 65 with acute or convalescent COVID-19.

The rearrangement joins TRBV6-5 to TRBJ2-2, with 8 bases identical to TRBD1. V gave up 6 bases and J gave up 7 bases; unmatched junction bases: 7. Germline lookup yields CDR1 MNHEY and CDR2 SVGAGI. This CDR3 has 14 residues. In DNA form, the CDR3 reads TGTGCCAGCAGAAAACAGGGGGAGGTCGGGGAGCTGTTTTTT. This codes for CASRKQGEVGELFF.

The gene calls are TRBV19 and TRBJ1-4, with D possibly matching TRBD1 (6 bases). Per germline, CDR1 LNHDA and CDR2 SQIVND (reference sequence). Trimming left V 6 bases short and J 4 bases short, with 21 bases between. The length of the CDR3 is 17 residues. CDR3: CASSETGHSSYNEKLFF. The CDR3 nucleotides are TGTGCCAGTAGCGAAACGGGACATTCCAGCTATAATGAAAAACTGTTTTTT.

The V call is TRBV6-5, the J call TRBJ2-3; D possibly corresponds to TRBD1 (6 bases). The V end lost 2 bases, the J end lost 1 base, and 13 bases lay between the germline ends. CDR1 and CDR2 (germline): MNHEY, SVGAGI. CDR3 length: 16 amino acids. Here the CDR3 DNA reads TGTGCCAGCAGTTACCTGGGCAGGGGTCGCACAGATACGCAGTATTTT. This codes for CASSYLGRGRTDTQYF.

The chain uses TRBV30 and TRBJ1-1, with D unclear. CDR1 is GTSNPN and CDR2 is SVGIG in the germline V gene (reference sequence). The V end lost 7 bases, the J end lost 1 base, and 16 bases lay between the germline ends. This CDR3 spans 14 amino acids. The CDR3 DNA reads TGTGCCTTGGAGTTAGTTGGCAGGAACACTGAAGCTTTCTTT. Amino acid sequence: CALELVGRNTEAFF.

This chain links TRBV2 with TRBJ1-1, with TRBD1 matching over 11 bases. This CDR3 spans 15 amino acids. Germline CDR1 SNHLY, CDR2 FYNNEI. The V gene end was trimmed by 5 bases and the J gene end by 5 bases; junction bases not matched to a gene: 7. Written as DNA, the CDR3 is TGTGCCAGCAGTCCAGGACAGGGGGCTTTAACTGAAGCTTTCTTT. Its translation: CASSPGQGALTEAFF.

CDR3 in amino acids: CATSDSRGPGEKLFF. The CDR3 DNA reads as TGTGCCACCAGTGATTCCAGGGGGCCGGGTGAAAAACTGTTTTTT. This rearrangement joins TRBV24-1 to TRBJ1-4; 8 bases map to TRBD1. The length of the CDR3 is 15 residues. Germline trimming cut 2 bases from V and 7 bases from J; bases unmatched to any gene: 5. From germline, CDR1 is KGHDR and CDR2 SFDVKD.

The CDR3 loop reads CASRQGGNTEAFF. The CDR3 DNA is TGCGCCAGCCGACAGGGGGGAAACACTGAAGCTTTCTTT. The V call is TRBV5-1, the J call TRBJ1-1, with 9 bases aligning to TRBD1. V lost 7 bases and J lost 2; bases outside the gene matches: 3. The CDR3 covers 13 residues. Germline V gives CDR1 SGHRS, CDR2 YFSETQ.

This clone was observed a single time. The chain has TRBV5-6 and TRBJ1-2; no clear D. Per the germline V gene, CDR1 is SGHDT and CDR2 is YYEEEE. This CDR3 comprises 12 residues. The V end lost 0 bases, the J end lost 6 bases, and 6 bases lay between the germline ends. CDR3 sequence: CASSLVSHGYTF. CDR3 in DNA: TGTGCCAGCAGCTTGGTATCCCATGGCTACACCTTC.

The rearrangement joins TRBV7-2 to TRBJ2-2, with D unclear. The CDR3 covers 14 residues. Germline CDR1 reads SGHTA; CDR2 reads FQGNSA. V was pared by 3 bases and J by 5 bases, with 10 bases between. The CDR3 spells CASSLVMRTGELFF. CDR3 nucleotide sequence: TGTGCCAGCAGCTTGGTGATGCGGACCGGGGAGCTGTTTTTT. Based on the CDR3 plus reference TRBV7-2 and TRBJ2-2, the full variable domain is GAGVSQSPSNKVTEKGKDVELRCDPISGHTALYWYRQSLGQGLEFLIYFQGNSAPDKSGLPSDRFSAERTGGSVSTLTIQRTQQEDSAVYLCASSLVMRTGELFFGEGSRLTVL.

The chain uses TRBV5-6 and TRBJ1-1; 7 bases are a match to TRBD1. CDR1 and CDR2 from the germline V gene are SGHDT and YYEEEE. The CDR3 is 13 amino acids. With 5 bases clipped from V and 6 bases from J, the junction kept 7 bases outside the gene matches. In DNA, the CDR3 is TGTGCCAGCAGTGAGACAGGGTGGCCTGAAGCTTTCTTT. The encoded protein is CASSETGWPEAFF.

V is TRBV20-1 and J is TRBJ1-2, with D perhaps TRBD1 (6 bases). CDR1 DFQATT and CDR2 SNEGSKA come from the germline V gene (reference sequence). Trimming left V 3 bases short and J 14 bases short, with 16 bases between. The CDR3 runs to 11 residues. CDR3: CSASDDRLITF. DNA of the CDR3: TGCAGTGCTAGCGACGACAGGCTAATAACCTTC.

The chain is built from TRBV6-5 and TRBJ1-1; TRBD1 agrees at 7 bases. This CDR3 contains 14 residues. CDR1 is MNHEY, CDR2 SVGAGI, per germline. V was pared by 7 bases and J by 5 bases, with 10 bases of the junction left unmatched. The CDR3 sequence is CASTRARQGTEAFF. The CDR3 nucleotides read TGTGCCAGCACTAGAGCCCGACAGGGAACTGAAGCTTTCTTT.

This clone was seen many times. This rearrangement joins TRBV5-1 to TRBJ2-2; 10 bases are a match to TRBD2. The germline gives CDR1 SGHRS, CDR2 YFSETQ. V gave up 0 bases and J gave up 3 bases; unmatched junction bases: 8. This CDR3 is built from 18 residues. CDR3 protein: CASSLARLAGVYTGELFF. For the CDR3, the DNA is TGCGCCAGCAGCTTGGCCCGGCTAGCGGGAGTTTACACCGGGGAGCTGTTTTTT.

This clone was seen a handful of times. The gene calls are TRBV4-3 and TRBJ2-1, with D possibly TRBD1 on 6 matching bases. CDR1 is LGHNA, CDR2 YSLEER, per germline. The V end lost 4 bases, the J end lost 5 bases, and 21 bases lay between the germline ends. The CDR3 sequence is 17 residues long. The CDR3 DNA follows: TGCGCCAGCAGCCTGGCTACGGGTCAGGGGCGGAACAATGAGCAGTTCTTC. Amino acids: CASSLATGQGRNNEQFF.

The chain carries TRBV16 and TRBJ2-1; D unresolved. CDR3 length: 12 residues. The germline CDR1 and CDR2 sequences are KGHSY and FQNENV. The V gene lost 0 bases and the J gene lost 9 bases, with 6 bases spanning the gap. The CDR3 coding sequence is TGTGCCAGCAGCCAATCGGTCGGTGAGCAGTTCTTC. The encoded protein is CASSQSVGEQFF.

V and J are TRBV7-9 and TRBJ1-1; unclear D gene. Trimming took off 1 base at V and 8 bases at J, with 14 bases between the two ends. The CDR3 has 14 amino acids. Germline CDR1 is SEHNR and CDR2 is FQNEAQ (reference sequence). The CDR3 nucleotides read TGTGCCAGCAGCTTAGAACGGGTAACGGCGGAAGCTTTCTTT. This gives the protein CASSLERVTAEAFF. The whole variable domain, filled in from reference TRBV7-9 and TRBJ1-1, reads DTGVSQNPRHKITKRGQNVTFRCDPISEHNRLYWYRQTLGQGPEFLTYFQNEAQLEKSRLLSDRFSAERPKGSFSTLEIQRTEQGDSAMYLCASSLERVTAEAFFGQGTRLTVV.

The chain has TRBV30 and TRBJ1-4; 9 bases are shared with TRBD1. V shed 1 base, J shed 5 bases, and the junction held 2 bases outside the gene matches. From germline, CDR1 is GTSNPN and CDR2 SVGIG (reference sequence). There are 14 residues in the CDR3. Here the CDR3 DNA reads TGTGCCTGGAGTGACAGGGGGCGCAATGAAAAACTGTTTTTT. This codes for CAWSDRGRNEKLFF.

The chain employs TRBV6-6 and TRBJ2-1; 10 bases are a match to TRBD2. The junction had 5 bases not matched to a gene; V was cut back by 0 bases and J by 6 bases. This CDR3 has 16 amino acids. The germline V gene has CDR1 MNHNY and CDR2 SVGAGI (reference sequence). In DNA form, the CDR3 reads TGTGCCAGCAGTTACTCCGGAAGACTAGCGGGCAATGAGCAGTTCTTC. Amino acids: CASSYSGRLAGNEQFF.

V usage is TRBV5-1 and J usage is TRBJ1-2, with D unresolved. Germline loops: CDR1 SGHRS, CDR2 YFSETQ. Deletions cut 0 bases from V and 4 bases from J, with 7 bases between. The CDR3 consists of 13 residues. This CDR3 is CASSLEAFYGYTF. The DNA for the CDR3 is TGCGCCAGCAGCTTGGAAGCCTTCTATGGCTACACCTTC.

The V gene is TRBV18, the J gene TRBJ1-3; possibly TRBD1 for D (6 bases). The V gene lost 3 bases and the J gene lost 0 bases, with 18 bases spanning the gap. Per germline, CDR1 KGHSH and CDR2 LQKENI. This CDR3 spans 18 amino acids. The CDR3 DNA reads TGTGCCAGCTCACCCGGATTTGGGGGCCCCCTCTCTGGAAACACCATATATTTT. It encodes CASSPGFGGPLSGNTIYF.

Points on this clone: The sample carries other DNA sequences with the same CDR3. The chain has TRBV7-9 and TRBJ2-5, with 7 bases aligning to TRBD1. Germline-derived CDR1 and CDR2 are SEHNR and FQNEAQ (reference sequence). This CDR3 region has 13 residues. V trimming: 2 bases; J trimming: 4 bases; junction bases outside the gene matches: 1. The CDR3 loop is CASSLRQGETQYF. CDR3 DNA sequence: TGTGCCAGCAGCTTACGACAGGGAGAGACCCAGTACTTC.

This rearrangement joins TRBV7-9 to TRBJ2-3; D gene ambiguous. Trimming pared 7 bases from V and 2 bases from J, leaving 10 bases between. The CDR3 is made up of 13 amino acids. Germline V lookup: CDR1 SEHNR, CDR2 FQNEAQ (reference sequence). Written as DNA, the CDR3 is TGTGCCAGCACCAACGTCCCCACAGATACGCAGTATTTT. Its protein is CASTNVPTDTQYF. Filled out from reference TRBV7-9 and TRBJ2-3, the complete variable domain reads DTGVSQNPRHKITKRGQNVTFRCDPISEHNRLYWYRQTLGQGPEFLTYFQNEAQLEKSRLLSDRFSAERPKGSFSTLEIQRTEQGDSAMYLCASTNVPTDTQYFGPGTRLTVL.

The chain carries TRBV7-2 and TRBJ1-2, with 7 bases lining up with TRBD1. The V gene's germline CDR1 is SGHTA and CDR2 FQGNSA. J gave up 5 bases and V 3 bases, and 3 bases lay outside the gene matches. CDR3 length equals 13 residues. In nucleotides, the CDR3 is TGTGCCAGCAGCTTGGGGACAGAGTATGGCTACACCTTC. It translates to CASSLGTEYGYTF.